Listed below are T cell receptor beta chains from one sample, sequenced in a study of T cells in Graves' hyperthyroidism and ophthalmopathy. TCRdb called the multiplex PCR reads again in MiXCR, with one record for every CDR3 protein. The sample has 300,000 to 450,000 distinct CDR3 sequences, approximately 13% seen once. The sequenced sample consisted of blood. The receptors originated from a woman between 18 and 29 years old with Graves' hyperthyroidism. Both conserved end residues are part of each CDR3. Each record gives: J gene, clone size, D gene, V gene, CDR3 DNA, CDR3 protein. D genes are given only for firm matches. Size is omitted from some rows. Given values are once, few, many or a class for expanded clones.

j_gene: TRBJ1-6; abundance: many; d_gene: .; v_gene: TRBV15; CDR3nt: TGTGCCACCAGCAGAGATATGGCAGGGAGTAATTCACCCCTCCACTTT; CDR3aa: CATSRDMAGSNSPLHF
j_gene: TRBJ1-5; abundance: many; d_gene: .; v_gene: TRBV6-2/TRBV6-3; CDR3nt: TGTGCCAGCAGTTACCAGGGTAATTGGCCCCAGCATTTT; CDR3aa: CASSYQGNWPQHF
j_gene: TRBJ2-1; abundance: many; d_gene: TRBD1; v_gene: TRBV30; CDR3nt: TGTGCCTGGAAGAGAGCAGGGGGTCAGTTCTTC; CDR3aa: CAWKRAGGQFF
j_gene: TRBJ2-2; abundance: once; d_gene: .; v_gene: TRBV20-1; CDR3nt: TGCAGTGCTAGAGATCCACGGAGATCGAACACCGGGGAGCTGTTTTTT; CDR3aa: CSARDPRRSNTGELFF
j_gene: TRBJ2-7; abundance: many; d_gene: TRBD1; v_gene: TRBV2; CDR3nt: TGTGCCAGCAGTGTCGCCCGGGACAGGCTTACCTACGAGCAGTACTTC; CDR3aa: CASSVARDRLTYEQYF
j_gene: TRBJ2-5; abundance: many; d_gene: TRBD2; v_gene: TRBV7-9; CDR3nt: TGTGCCGTCCTCCACGGGGGGAGTATGGAGACCCAGTACTTC; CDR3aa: CAVLHGGSMETQYF
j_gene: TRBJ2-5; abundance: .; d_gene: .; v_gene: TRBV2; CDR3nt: TGTGCCAGCACCGTCCGGGACCCCACACAAGAGACCCAGTACTTC; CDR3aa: CASTVRDPTQETQYF
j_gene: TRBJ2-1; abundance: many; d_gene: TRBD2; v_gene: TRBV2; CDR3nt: TGTGCCAGCAGTGAAGACGGACTAGCGGGAGACAATGAGCAGTTCTTC; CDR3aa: CASSEDGLAGDNEQFF
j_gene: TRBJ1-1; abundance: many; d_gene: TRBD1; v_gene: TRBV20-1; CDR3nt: TGCAGTGCTAGAGATCTCGGACAGGGATTTTCCATGAACACTGAAGCTTTCTTT; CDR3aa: CSARDLGQGFSMNTEAFF
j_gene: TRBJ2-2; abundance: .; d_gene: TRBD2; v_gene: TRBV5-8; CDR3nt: TGTGCCAGCAGCTCCGGAGGGACTAGCGGTTACACCGGGGAGCTGTTTTTT; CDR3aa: CASSSGGTSGYTGELFF
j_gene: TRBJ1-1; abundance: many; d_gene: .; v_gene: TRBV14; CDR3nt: TGTGCCAGCAGCCAAGAGGCCAGGGGACGGTTGGCTTTCTTT; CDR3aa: CASSQEARGRLAFF
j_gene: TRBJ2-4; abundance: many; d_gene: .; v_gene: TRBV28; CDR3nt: TGTGCCAGCAGTCGTACAGGGTTCTTGGCCAAAAACATTCAGTACTTC; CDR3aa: CASSRTGFLAKNIQYF
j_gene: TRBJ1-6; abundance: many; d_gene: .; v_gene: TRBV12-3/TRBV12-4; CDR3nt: TGTGCCAGCAGAACCTACCCGGGCAATTCACCCCTCCACTTT; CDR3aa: CASRTYPGNSPLHF
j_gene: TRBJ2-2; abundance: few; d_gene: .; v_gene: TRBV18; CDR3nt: TGTGCCAGCTCACCACCGGTCGGAGGGCATGGCGGGGAGCTGTTTTTT; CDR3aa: CASSPPVGGHGGELFF
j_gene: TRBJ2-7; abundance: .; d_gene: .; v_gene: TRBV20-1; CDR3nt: TGCAGTGCTAATGAGCGGTTCTCCTACGAGCAGTACTTC; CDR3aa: CSANERFSYEQYF
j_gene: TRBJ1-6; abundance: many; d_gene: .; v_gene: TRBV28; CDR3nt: TGTGCCAGCAGTTTAACCTTAAACTATGCTACCGTCTTAAATTCACCCCTCCACTTT; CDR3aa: CASSLTLNYATVLNSPLHF
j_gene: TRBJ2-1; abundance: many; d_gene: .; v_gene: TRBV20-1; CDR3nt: TGCAGTGCTCACGGACCCTGGAGCAATGAGCAGTTCTTC; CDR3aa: CSAHGPWSNEQFF
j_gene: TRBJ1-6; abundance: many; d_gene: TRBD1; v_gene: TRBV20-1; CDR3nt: TGCAGTGCTGGGGACAGGGGGCGATCACCCCTCCACTTT; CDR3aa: CSAGDRGRSPLHF
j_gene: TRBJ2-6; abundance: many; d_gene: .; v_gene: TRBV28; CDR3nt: TGTGCCAGCAGGCCGGGACATTTAAGCTCTGGGGCCAACGTCCTGACTTTC; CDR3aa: CASRPGHLSSGANVLTF
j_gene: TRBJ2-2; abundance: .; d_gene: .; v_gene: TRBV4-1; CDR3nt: TGCGCCAGCAGCCCCCATGGGGTCGGGACACCACTTTCATTCACCGGGGAGCTGTTTTTT; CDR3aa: CASSPHGVGTPLSFTGELFF
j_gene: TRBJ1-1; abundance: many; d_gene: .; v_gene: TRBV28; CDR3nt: TGTGCCAGCAGTTCGAGCCCCTCGGGTGAAGCTTTCTTT; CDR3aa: CASSSSPSGEAFF
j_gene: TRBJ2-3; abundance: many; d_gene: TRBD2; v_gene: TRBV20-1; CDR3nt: TGCAGTGCGGGGGGACTAGCGGGTCTAGGCACAGATACGCAGTATTTT; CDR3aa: CSAGGLAGLGTDTQYF
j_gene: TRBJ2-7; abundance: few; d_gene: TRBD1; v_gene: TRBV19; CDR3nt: TGTGCCAGTAGGGCCGGGACAGCCTACGAGCAGTACTTC; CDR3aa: CASRAGTAYEQYF
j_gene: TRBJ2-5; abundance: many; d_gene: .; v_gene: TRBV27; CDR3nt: TGTGCCAGCACCCATAAAGGGACGGGACGAGAGACCCAGTACTTC; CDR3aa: CASTHKGTGRETQYF
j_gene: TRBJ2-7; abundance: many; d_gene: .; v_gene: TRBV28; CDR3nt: TGTGCCAGCAGCCCTATCACTGGCGCGGACGCATACGAGCAGTACTTC; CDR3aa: CASSPITGADAYEQYF
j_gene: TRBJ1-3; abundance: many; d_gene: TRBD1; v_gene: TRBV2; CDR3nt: TGTGCCACCGTGGGACAGGGGGGAAACACCATATATTTT; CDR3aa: CATVGQGGNTIYF
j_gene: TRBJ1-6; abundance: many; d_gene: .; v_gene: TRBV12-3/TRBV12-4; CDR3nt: TGTGCCAGCAGTTTCGTCGTGGGTCGCCCCTCTGGAAATTCACCCCTCCACTTT; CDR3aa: CASSFVVGRPSGNSPLHF
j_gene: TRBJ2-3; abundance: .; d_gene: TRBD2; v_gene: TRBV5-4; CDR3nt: TGTGCCAGCAGTTTTCAGCGGGGGGGAGGCACAGATACGCAGTATTTT; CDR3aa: CASSFQRGGGTDTQYF
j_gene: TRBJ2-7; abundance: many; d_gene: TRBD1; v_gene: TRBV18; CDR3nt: TGTGCCAGCTCACCAGCCGGACAGGGGTCCGAGCAGTACTTC; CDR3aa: CASSPAGQGSEQYF
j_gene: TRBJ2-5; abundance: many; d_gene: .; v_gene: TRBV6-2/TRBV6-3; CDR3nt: TGTGCCAGCAGACCCGCACCGGGGGTCCAAGAGACCCAGTACTTC; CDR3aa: CASRPAPGVQETQYF
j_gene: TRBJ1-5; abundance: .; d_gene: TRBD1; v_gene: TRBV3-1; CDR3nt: TGTGCCATCAGTGCCGCGACAGGGGCGGGCAATCAGCCCCAGCATTTT; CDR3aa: CAISAATGAGNQPQHF
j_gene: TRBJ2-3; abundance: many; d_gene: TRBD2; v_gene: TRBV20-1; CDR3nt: TGCAGTGCTAGAGATGTTAGCGGGAGTGATACGCAGTATTTT; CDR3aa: CSARDVSGSDTQYF
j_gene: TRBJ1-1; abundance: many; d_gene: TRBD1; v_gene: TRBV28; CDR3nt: TGTGCCAGCAGTTTCTATCAGGGGGCTTATACTGAAGCTTTCTTT; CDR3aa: CASSFYQGAYTEAFF